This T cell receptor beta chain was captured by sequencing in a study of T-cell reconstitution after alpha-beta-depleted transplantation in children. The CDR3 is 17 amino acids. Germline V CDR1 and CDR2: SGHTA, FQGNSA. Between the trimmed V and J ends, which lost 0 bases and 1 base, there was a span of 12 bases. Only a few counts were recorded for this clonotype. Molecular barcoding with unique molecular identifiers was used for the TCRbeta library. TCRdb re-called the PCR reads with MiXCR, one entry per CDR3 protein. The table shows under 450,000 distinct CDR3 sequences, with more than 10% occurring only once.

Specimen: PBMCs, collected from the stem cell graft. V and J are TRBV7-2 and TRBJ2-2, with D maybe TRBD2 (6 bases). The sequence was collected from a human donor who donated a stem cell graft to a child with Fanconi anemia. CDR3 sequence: CASSLAGGILNTGELFF. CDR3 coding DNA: TGTGCCAGCAGCTTAGCGGGGGGAATCCTGAACACCGGGGAGCTGTTTTTT.